This T cell receptor beta chain appears in the sequencing data of a study of CD8+ T cells in alopecia areata. Study-wide context: The drug, oral tofacitinib, was given to treated patients at 5 to 10 mg twice daily. Study-level points and caveats: Amid tofacitinib therapy, many expanded lesional clones stayed present in scalp and blood.

Treatment described: oral pan-JAK inhibitor, 5-10 mg twice daily. Sorting separated CD4+ and CD8+ T cells out of PBMCs. cDNA prepared by RNA extraction and subsequent reverse transcription served as the template for sequencing. Here immunoSEQ multiplex PCR was the method, and the copy in TCRdb shows in-frame clones only, minus some. The profile shows 270,000 or so clones, about 62% of them singletons. The germline V gene encodes CDR1 MGHRA and CDR2 YSYEKL. The CDR3 runs 15 residues. V was clipped by 0 bases and J by 8 bases, with 16 bases between them. Note on this clone: Its matching antigen is unknown.

The source was CD4+ T cells sorted from blood, collected at week 24, from a patient treated with tofacitinib. This chain connects TRBV4-1 to TRBJ1-2; maybe TRBD1 (5 bases). This clonotype was obtained from a human donor with alopecia areata. This CDR3 reads CASSQDWGGSKGYTF. CDR3 bases: TGCGCCAGCAGCCAAGATTGGGGGGGTTCGAAAGGCTACACCTTC.